This TCR beta chain was recorded in a study of T-cell reconstitution after alpha-beta-depleted transplantation in children. There are 10 residues in the CDR3. Per germline, CDR1 SQVTM and CDR2 ANQGSEA. The V and J ends lost 8 bases and 5 bases, in that order; junction bases with no gene match: 3. Unique molecular identifiers tagged the TCRbeta library. TCRdb independently ran MiXCR on the PCR reads; one entry per CDR3 protein. Of about 460,000 distinct CDR3 sequences listed, 9.5% to 12% were seen once; the top ten hold approximately 14%. The chain combines TRBV29-1 with TRBJ2-7, with 7 bases that match TRBD2. Sample: PBMCs, mostly from graft donor cells, taken 180 days after TCRalphabeta/CD19-depleted stem cell transplant. This clonotype originated in a female patient aged 2-10 years who had a stem cell transplant for aplastic anemia, so the T cells may come from the graft donor. The CDR3 nucleotides read TGCAGCTGCGGGGGAAACGAGCAGTACGTC. This translates into CSCGGNEQYV.